One sample yielded the 21 T cell receptor beta chains listed below, sequenced in a study of patients and donors after allogeneic stem cell transplantation (dated by TCRdb to the early 2020s). To prepare the library, RT-PCR was applied. For sequencing, a NextSeq 550 was employed. The public reads were quality trimmed at Q25 with fastp and then assembled into clones with MiXCR by TCRdb, keeping productive beta chains. Every distinct CDR3 protein forms one entry, paired with its most common genes and DNA. The table for this sample lists 390,000 or so distinct CDR3 sequences; 16% of them were counted only once. The top ten clones comprise about 7% of the sample. Sequenced: blood, either unsorted or a sorted T cell fraction (not recorded which). The source of these receptors is a human donor who was either an allogeneic HSCT recipient or a stem cell or donor lymphocyte infusion donor (not recorded which). It is not recorded whose cells these are; they may come from a transplant donor.

The chain joins TRBV20-1 to TRBJ2-3; 7 bases match TRBD2. Germline V gene sequence: CDR1 DFQATT, CDR2 SNEGSKA (reference sequence). The V segment lost 1 base and the J segment 0 bases; nucleotides outside the gene matches: 13. This CDR3 has 18 amino acids. For the CDR3, the DNA is TGCAGTGCTAGAGTTGGTGTCCCGGGTAGCGGGAGCACAGATACGCAGTATTTT. Translation gives CSARVGVPGSGSTDTQYF.

This clonotype appeared a few times. This chain uses TRBV5-1 with TRBJ2-3; tentatively, D is TRBD2 (6 bases). Germline CDR1 SGHRS, CDR2 YFSETQ. The CDR3 has 17 amino acids. V was clipped by 3 bases and J by 0 bases, with 17 bases between them. The CDR3 region is CASSSVYGGESTDTQYF. For the CDR3, the DNA is TGCGCCAGCAGCTCGGTTTATGGAGGGGAAAGCACAGATACGCAGTATTTT.

This rearrangement joins TRBV11-2 to TRBJ2-5, with D hard to call. The CDR3 is 17 amino acids. Trimming left V 5 bases short and J 0 bases short, with 19 bases between. Germline loops: CDR1 SGHAT, CDR2 FQNNGV. The chain's CDR3 is CASSLHSPLEYQETQYF. The DNA of the CDR3 is TGTGCCAGCAGCCTACACTCCCCTCTAGAGTACCAAGAGACCCAGTACTTC.

The chain uses TRBV5-1 and TRBJ2-7; possibly TRBD1 for D (5 bases). V lost 0 bases and J 3 bases, leaving 13 bases between the germline ends. Germline CDR1 is SGHRS and CDR2 is YFSETQ. This CDR3 region has 15 residues. The CDR3 is CASSLGTAGFYEQYF. CDR3 bases: TGCGCCAGCAGCTTGGGAACGGCAGGGTTCTACGAGCAGTACTTC.

A few counts support this clonotype. The CDR3 is CSVEARSYEQYF. The CDR3, as DNA: TGCAGTGTGGAGGCACGCTCCTACGAGCAGTACTTC. This chain joins TRBV20-1 and TRBJ2-7; D is perhaps TRBD2 (5 bases). Between the trimmed V and J ends, which lost 7 bases and 0 bases, there was a span of 10 bases. Germline values: CDR1 DFQATT, CDR2 SNEGSKA (reference sequence). This CDR3 comprises 12 residues.

The table lists this clonotype with many counts. The chain uses TRBV12-3 or TRBV12-4 and TRBJ2-3; 9 bases line up with TRBD1. This CDR3 contains 16 residues. Trimming at V came to 4 bases and at J to 4 bases, leaving 9 bases not matched to a gene. Here the CDR3 reads CASSYPTGGRPDTQYF. CDR3 coding DNA: TGTGCCAGCAGTTACCCGACAGGGGGGAGGCCAGATACGCAGTATTTT.

This clonotype has a count of ten or more. The V call is TRBV5-6, the J call TRBJ2-5; 9 bases are a match to TRBD1. V shed 4 bases and J 4 bases; nucleotides not matched to a gene: 11. CDR3 length: 16 amino acids. Germline CDR1 reads SGHDT; CDR2 reads YYEEEE. The DNA for the CDR3 is TGTGCCAGCAGCCCTCCTTGGGGACAGGGCGTAGAGACCCAGTACTTC. Its protein is CASSPPWGQGVETQYF.

This clonotype occurred many times. The chain uses TRBV4-2 and TRBJ2-7; D is possibly TRBD1 (7 bases). Germline values: CDR1 LGHNA, CDR2 YNFKEQ. The CDR3 loop spans 14 amino acids. V was trimmed by 4 bases and J by 5 bases, leaving 15 bases between them. In DNA form, the CDR3 reads TGTGCCAGCAGCCTTGGCAGGGGGGTGAACGAGCAGTACTTC. The encoded protein is CASSLGRGVNEQYF.

This clonotype has more than one count but fewer than ten. The chain combines TRBV5-1 with TRBJ1-2; 7 bases line up with TRBD1. V gave up 5 bases and J gave up 2 bases; unmatched junction bases: 6. The CDR3 is 14 residues long. Germline V gene lookup returns CDR1 SGHRS and CDR2 YFSETQ. DNA for the CDR3: TGCGCCAGCAGACCGGGACAGAAGAACTATGGCTACACCTTC. Translating it yields CASRPGQKNYGYTF. Full variable domain (remainder filled in from reference TRBV5-1 and TRBJ1-2): KAGVTQTPRYLIKTRGQQVTLSCSPISGHRSVSWYQQTPGQGLQFLFEYFSETQRNKGNFPGRFSGRQFSNSRSEMNVSTLELGDSALYLCASRPGQKNYGYTFGSGTRLTVV.

V and J are TRBV12-3 or TRBV12-4 and TRBJ2-3; 12 bases are a match to TRBD2. J gave up 5 bases and V 5 bases, and 5 bases lay outside the gene matches. The CDR3 consists of 15 residues. DNA of the CDR3: TGTGCCAGCAGTGCTAGCGGGAGGGCCAAAGATACGCAGTATTTT. This translates into CASSASGRAKDTQYF.

This clonotype was seen more than once but under ten times. This may come from a read error, since a much larger clone is one base off. The gene calls are TRBV11-1 and TRBJ1-1; D is perhaps TRBD1 (5 bases). V lost 2 bases and J lost 0, with 7 bases in between. Germline CDR1 and CDR2: SGHAT and FQDESV (reference sequence). The CDR3 covers 14 residues. Here the CDR3 reads CASSLLGLNTEAFF. CDR3 nucleotide sequence: TGTGCCAGCAGCTTACTGGGGCTGAACACTGAAGCTTTCTTT. The whole variable domain, remainder taken from reference TRBV11-1 and TRBJ1-1, is EAEVAQSPRYKITEKSQAVAFWCDPISGHATLYWYRQILGQGPELLVQFQDESVVDDSQLPKDRFSAERLKGVDSTLKIQPAELGDSAMYLCASSLLGLNTEAFFGQGTRLTVV.

This clonotype has just a few counts. J is TRBJ1-4 and V is TRBV7-2; unclear D gene. The ends were cut back, 1 base at V and 8 bases at J, with 8 bases in the middle. Germline CDR1 SGHTA, CDR2 FQGNSA. The CDR3 consists of 13 residues. CDR3 region: CASSLVIGEKLFF. The CDR3 DNA sequence: TGTGCCAGCAGCTTAGTCATAGGGGAAAAACTGTTTTTT.

The chain joins TRBV6-1 to TRBJ2-7; 7 bases map to TRBD1. Germline trimming cut 8 bases from V and 9 bases from J; bases unmatched to any gene: 13. The CDR3 covers 13 residues. Per the germline V gene, CDR1 is MNHNS and CDR2 is SASEGT. The CDR3 DNA follows: TGTGCCAGCGGGGCGCTAGGGGGCCAAGGGCAGTACTTC. Its protein product is CASGALGGQGQYF.

This clonotype was picked up a small number of times. This CDR3 is CASSLKTGTYEQYF. The CDR3 bases are TGTGCCAGCTCACTAAAGACAGGAACCTACGAGCAGTACTTC. This rearrangement joins TRBV18 to TRBJ2-7; a possible D gene is TRBD1 (6 bases). Per germline, CDR1 KGHSH and CDR2 LQKENI. V was shortened by 4 bases and J by 2 bases, with 12 bases between the two germline ends. The CDR3 has 14 amino acids. The complete variable domain, with remaining parts taken from reference TRBV18 and TRBJ2-7, reads NAGVMQNPRHLVRRRGQEARLRCSPMKGHSHVYWYRQLPEEGLKFMVYLQKENIIDESGMPKERFSAEFPKEGPSILRIQQVVRGDSAAYFCASSLKTGTYEQYFGPGTRLTVT.

This clonotype was seen a few times. This chain uses TRBV6-1 with TRBJ1-2, with TRBD1 identical over 9 bases. The CDR3 extends over 14 amino acids. V was pared by 6 bases and J by 7 bases, with 9 bases of the junction left unmatched. Germline loops: CDR1 MNHNS, CDR2 SASEGT. The CDR3: CASSRMGQGSGYTF. Here the CDR3 DNA reads TGTGCCAGCAGCCGAATGGGACAGGGAAGTGGCTACACCTTC.

Many counts were recorded for this clonotype. V usage is TRBV29-1 and J usage is TRBJ1-2; tentative D call: TRBD1 (6 bases). There are 12 residues in the CDR3. Trimming left V 4 bases short and J 5 bases short, with 11 bases between. Per germline, CDR1 SQVTM and CDR2 ANQGSEA. CDR3 bases: TGCAGCGTTGTAGGGGGTCGTTATGGCTACACCTTC. It codes for CSVVGGRYGYTF.

The chain combines TRBV20-1 with TRBJ2-1, with 8 bases identical to TRBD2. The V segment lost 0 bases and the J segment 5 bases; nucleotides outside the gene matches: 12. In germline, CDR1 is DFQATT, CDR2 SNEGSKA (reference sequence). The CDR3 is made up of 17 amino acids. CDR3 in amino acids: CSAREMTTSVHDNEQFF. The CDR3 bases are TGCAGTGCTAGAGAGATGACGACTAGCGTACACGACAATGAGCAGTTCTTC.

The V and J genes are TRBV5-1 and TRBJ1-2; D call uncertain. Germline V gene sequence: CDR1 SGHRS, CDR2 YFSETQ. The germline V and J ends were trimmed by 0 bases and 1 base, with 7 bases remaining between them. The CDR3 covers 14 residues. For the CDR3, the DNA is TGCGCCAGCAGCTTGGTGCCGGGTAACTATGGCTACACCTTC. Translated: CASSLVPGNYGYTF.

This clonotype was seen repeatedly, ten times or more. This chain uses TRBV4-3 with TRBJ1-1, with a possible D match to TRBD1 (5 bases). The CDR3 consists of 14 residues. The germline gives CDR1 LGHNA, CDR2 YSLEER. V was trimmed by 1 base and J by 1 base, leaving 7 bases between them. Written as DNA, the CDR3 is TGCGCCAGCAGCCAAGGAAGGGGGAACACTGAAGCTTTCTTT. Protein sequence: CASSQGRGNTEAFF.

The sample holds many counts of this clonotype. Germline and junction disagree at one end, which may indicate a read error. This chain links TRBV12-3 or TRBV12-4 with TRBJ2-1; the match to TRBD2 covers 10 bases. CDR3 size: 13 residues. The CDR3 nucleotides are TGTGCGAGCAGGCCTAGCGGGGGAGGGGAGCAGTTCTTC. It codes for CASRPSGGGEQFF.

This clonotype came up a few times. The chain couples TRBV7-3 to TRBJ1-4, with a tentative D call TRBD1 (5 bases). Trimming left V 2 bases short and J 8 bases short, with 12 bases between. From germline, CDR1 is SGHTA and CDR2 FQGTGA. The CDR3 consists of 14 residues. The CDR3 DNA sequence: TGTGCCAGCAGCTTAGGGCGGTGGGGGGAAAAACTGTTTTTT. It encodes CASSLGRWGEKLFF.